The rows below give T cell receptor beta chains drawn from one sample of a study of shared clonotypes between healthy human individuals. Profiled with immunoSEQ multiplex PCR; TCRdb holds only in-frame clones, not every one. The table includes some 660,000 clones, roughly 72% detected once. Sequenced material: memory CD4+ T cells sorted from blood. These receptors were collected from a woman aged 25 to 39 in good health. CDR3s include the opening cysteine and the closing phenylalanine or tryptophan. A D gene is named only where the DNA matches it firmly. A clone size is listed for some rows: how often the clone was seen (once, few, many), or a class if it is expanded.

J gene | D gene | clone size | V gene | CDR3 DNA | CDR3 protein
TRBJ2-5 | NA | NA | TRBV28 | TGTGCCAGCGAAAGGAGAATCCAAGAGACCCAGTACTTC | CASERRIQETQYF
TRBJ2-2 | NA | NA | TRBV5-1 | TGCGCCAGCAGCTTGGAGGGTGGACCCCTTCGTACCGGGGAGCTGTTTTTT | CASSLEGGPLRTGELFF
TRBJ1-1 | NA | once | TRBV2 | TGTGCCAGCAGTGACTACAGGGCGAACACTGAAGCTTTCTTT | CASSDYRANTEAFF
TRBJ2-7 | NA | NA | TRBV19 | TGTGCCAGTAGTATAAACTCTCCAAGTCACGAGCAGTACTTC | CASSINSPSHEQYF
TRBJ2-2 | TRBD1 | few | TRBV5-1 | TGCGCCAGCAGCCGCCGGACAGGGGACGGCGGGGAGCTGTTTTTT | CASSRRTGDGGELFF
TRBJ2-7 | NA | once | TRBV7-2 | TGTGCCAGCAGCAAACAGGGTGCCCACGAGCAGTACTTC | CASSKQGAHEQYF
TRBJ2-7 | NA | NA | TRBV2 | TGTGCCAGCAGTGGCCCAGCGCCAAACTCCTACGAGCAGTACTTC | CASSGPAPNSYEQYF
TRBJ1-5 | NA | NA | TRBV10-3 | TGTGCCATCAGTGAGTCGACCCTCCGGCGACAGCCCCAGCATTTT | CAISESTLRRQPQHF
TRBJ2-3 | NA | NA | TRBV11-2 | TGTGCCAGCAGTCCAAAAGATACGCAGTATTTT | CASSPKDTQYF
TRBJ1-1 | TRBD1 | many | TRBV2 | TGTGCCAGCAGGGGACAGGGGGACACTGAAGCTTTCTTT | CASRGQGDTEAFF
TRBJ1-4 | NA | few | TRBV28 | TGTGCCAGCAGTTTAGATATGGGGACTAATGAAAAACTGTTTTTT | CASSLDMGTNEKLFF
TRBJ1-3 | NA | NA | TRBV5-1 | TGCGCCAGCAGCCAAGGGCACTCTGGAAACACCATATATTTT | CASSQGHSGNTIYF
TRBJ1-1 | TRBD1 | NA | TRBV20-1 | TGCAGTGCTGGTTGGGACAGGGTTGCTTTCTTT | CSAGWDRVAFF
TRBJ2-2 | TRBD1 | NA | TRBV10-3 | TGTGCCATCAGTGAGGCCGGGACAGGGGGGGCCTGGGAGCTGTTTTTT | CAISEAGTGGAWELFF
TRBJ2-5 | TRBD2 | NA | TRBV29-1 | TGCAGCGTCATCCTCGAAGCTAGCGGGAAGGGGACCCAGTACTTC | CSVILEASGKGTQYF
TRBJ2-1 | NA | NA | TRBV11-2 | TGTGCCAGCAGCTTAGGGTTAGTCGTCCATGAGCAGTTCTTC | CASSLGLVVHEQFF
TRBJ2-3 | NA | many | TRBV30 | TGTGCCTGGAGTTATACGGCAGATACGCAGTATTTT | CAWSYTADTQYF
TRBJ1-4 | TRBD1 | few | TRBV4-1 | TGCGCCAGCAGCCTATCCGGGACAGGAGATGAAAAACTGTTTTTT | CASSLSGTGDEKLFF
TRBJ2-7 | TRBD2 | NA | TRBV28 | TGTGCCAGCAGCAATGGAGCGGGAGGTTATCCTACGAAGCAGTACTTC | CASSNGAGGYPTKQYF
TRBJ2-7 | NA | NA | TRBV27 | TGTGCCAGCAGTTTCCATTACGAGCAGTACTTC | CASSFHYEQYF
TRBJ2-5 | NA | NA | TRBV5-1 | TGCGCCAGCAGCTTGGAGGGAGGGGGCCGTGAAGAGACCCAGTACTTC | CASSLEGGGREETQYF
TRBJ1-1 | TRBD1 | NA | TRBV28 | TGTGCCAGCAGTTCCCCCGCGACAGGGAAAGCTAGTGAAGCTTTCTTT | CASSSPATGKASEAFF
TRBJ2-7 | NA | few | TRBV7-9 | TGTGCCAGCAGCTACACACAGCCACCCTACGAGCAGTACTTC | CASSYTQPPYEQYF
TRBJ1-5 | NA | NA | TRBV29-1 | TGCAGCGTAGGGACGGGGGCCGGGCAGCCCCAGCATTTT | CSVGTGAGQPQHF
TRBJ2-5 | TRBD2 | NA | TRBV5-4 | TGTGCCAGCAGCTTGGCCCAAGCGGGAGGGTTAGCGACCCAGTACTTC | CASSLAQAGGLATQYF
TRBJ2-6 | NA | NA | TRBV4-2 | TGTGCCAGCAGCCTTGATACTGGGGCCAACGTCCTGACTTTC | CASSLDTGANVLTF
TRBJ1-6 | NA | NA | TRBV4-2 | TGTGCCAGCAGCCAAGATTTTAAGCAGGGGTTGCGTTCACCCCTCCACTTT | CASSQDFKQGLRSPLHF
TRBJ2-7 | TRBD2 | few | TRBV18 | TGTGCCAGCTCGCCGCCGGGACTAGGGTCGTCGGAGCAGTACTTC | CASSPPGLGSSEQYF
TRBJ2-5 | TRBD1 | few | TRBV6-1 | TGTGCCAGCAGTACTGGACAGGGAGACTCTAGTGAGCAGTACTTC | CASSTGQGDSSEQYF
TRBJ2-7 | TRBD2 | NA | TRBV13 | TGTGCCAGCAGCTTAGAGGGAGGGTCTCGCGAGCAGTACTTC | CASSLEGGSREQYF
TRBJ1-4 | TRBD1 | NA | TRBV27 | TGTGCCAGCAGTTTAACGAGGGACAGGGCGGCGAAACTGTTTTTT | CASSLTRDRAAKLFF
TRBJ1-6 | NA | NA | TRBV25-1 | TGTGCCAGCAGTGGAATTGGGGGGGTTTCACCCCTCCACTTT | CASSGIGGVSPLHF
TRBJ2-5 | NA | NA | TRBV6-1 | TGTGCCAGCAGTTGGTCAGGTTCAGAGACCCAGTACTTC | CASSWSGSETQYF
TRBJ2-7 | NA | NA | TRBV14 | TGTGCCAGCAGCCAAGATCTGCGGGTGAGGTACTTC | CASSQDLRVRYF
TRBJ2-3 | TRBD2 | NA | TRBV5-1 | TGCGCCAGCAGCTTCGGGACTAGCGGGGCGACAGATACGCAGTATTTT | CASSFGTSGATDTQYF
TRBJ2-2 | NA | NA | TRBV7-9 | TGTGCCAGCAGCTTCGCAGTCACCGGGGAGCTGTTTTTT | CASSFAVTGELFF
TRBJ2-1 | TRBD1 | NA | TRBV11-3 | TGTGCCAGCAGCTCGGGACAGTACGATGAGCAGTTCTTC | CASSSGQYDEQFF
TRBJ2-1 | NA | NA | TRBV29-1 | TGCAGCGTGTCCAGCGCGCACAATGAGCAGTTCTTC | CSVSSAHNEQFF
TRBJ2-7 | TRBD1 | NA | TRBV30 | TGTGCCTGGAGTACCGGGACAGGGCTTGGCGAGCAGTACTTC | CAWSTGTGLGEQYF
TRBJ2-3 | NA | NA | TRBV7-8 | TGTGCCAGCAGCTTAGTAGCGGATCTCACAGATACGCAGTATTTT | CASSLVADLTDTQYF
TRBJ1-5 | NA | NA | TRBV7-6 | TGTGCCAGCAGCTTCGGACGGAACCAGCCCCAGCATTTT | CASSFGRNQPQHF
TRBJ2-5 | TRBD2 | NA | TRBV7-9 | TGTGCCACCAGGTGGGGGCTAGCGGGAGATGGAGAGACCCAGTACTTC | CATRWGLAGDGETQYF
TRBJ2-5 | NA | NA | TRBV28 | TGTGCCGCACGGGGGGAGACCCAGTACTTC | CAARGETQYF
TRBJ2-3 | NA | NA | TRBV30 | TGTGCCTGGAGTGGAGTAGCGGACCTCACAGATACGCAGTATTTT | CAWSGVADLTDTQYF